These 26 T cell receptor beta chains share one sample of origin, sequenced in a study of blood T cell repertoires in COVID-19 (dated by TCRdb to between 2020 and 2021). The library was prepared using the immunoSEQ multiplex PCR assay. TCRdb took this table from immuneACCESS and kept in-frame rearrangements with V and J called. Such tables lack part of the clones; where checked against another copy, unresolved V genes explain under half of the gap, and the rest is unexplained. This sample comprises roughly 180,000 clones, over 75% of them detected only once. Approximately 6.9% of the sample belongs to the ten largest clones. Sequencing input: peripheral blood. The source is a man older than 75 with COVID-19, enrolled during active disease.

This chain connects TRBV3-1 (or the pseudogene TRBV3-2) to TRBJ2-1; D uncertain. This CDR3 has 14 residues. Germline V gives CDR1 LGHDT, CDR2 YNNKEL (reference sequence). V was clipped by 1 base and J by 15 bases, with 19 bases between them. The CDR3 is CASSQGSSLSLWFF. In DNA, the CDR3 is TGTGCCAGCAGCCAAGGTTCTTCTTTATCGTTGTGGTTCTTC.

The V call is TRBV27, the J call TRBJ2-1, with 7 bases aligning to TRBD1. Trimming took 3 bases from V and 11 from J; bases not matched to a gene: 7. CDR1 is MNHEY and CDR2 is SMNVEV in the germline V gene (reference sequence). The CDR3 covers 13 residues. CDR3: CASSFLRQGKQFF. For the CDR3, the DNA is TGTGCCAGCAGTTTTCTTAGACAGGGCAAGCAGTTCTTC.

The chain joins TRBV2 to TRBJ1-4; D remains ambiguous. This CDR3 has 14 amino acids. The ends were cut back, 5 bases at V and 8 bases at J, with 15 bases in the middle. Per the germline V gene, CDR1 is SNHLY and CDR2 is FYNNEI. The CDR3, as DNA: TGTGCCAGCAGTACGGCCCCGAGAGGGGAAAAACTGTTTTTT. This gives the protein CASSTAPRGEKLFF.

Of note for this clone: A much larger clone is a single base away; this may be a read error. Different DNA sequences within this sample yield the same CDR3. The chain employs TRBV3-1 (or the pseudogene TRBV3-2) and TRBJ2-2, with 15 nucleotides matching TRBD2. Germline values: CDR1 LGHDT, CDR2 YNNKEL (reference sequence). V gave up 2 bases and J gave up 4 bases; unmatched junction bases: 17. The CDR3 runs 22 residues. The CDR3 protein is CASSQHPSVGLAGGAGTGELFF. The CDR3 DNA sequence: TGTGCCAGCAGCCAACATCCATCCGTCGGACTAGCGGGGGGGGCCGGCACCGGGGAGCTGTTTTTT.

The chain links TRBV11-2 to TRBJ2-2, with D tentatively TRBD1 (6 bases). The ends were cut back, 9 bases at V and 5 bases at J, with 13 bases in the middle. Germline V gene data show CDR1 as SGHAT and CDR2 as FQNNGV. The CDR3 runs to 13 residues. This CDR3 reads CASQNQGTGELFF. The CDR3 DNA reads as TGTGCCAGTCAAAACCAGGGGACCGGGGAGCTGTTTTTT. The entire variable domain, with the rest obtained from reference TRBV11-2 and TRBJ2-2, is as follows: EAGVAQSPRYKIIEKRQSVAFWCNPISGHATLYWYQQILGQGPKLLIQFQNNGVVDDSQLPKDRFSAERLKGVDSTLKIQPAKLEDSAVYLCASQNQGTGELFFGEGSRLTVL.

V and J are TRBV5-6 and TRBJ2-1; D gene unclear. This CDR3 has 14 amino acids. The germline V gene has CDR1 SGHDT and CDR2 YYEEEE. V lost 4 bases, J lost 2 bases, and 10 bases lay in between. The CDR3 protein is CASSLFRAYNEQFF. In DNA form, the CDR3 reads TGTGCCAGCAGCCTCTTCCGGGCCTACAATGAGCAGTTCTTC. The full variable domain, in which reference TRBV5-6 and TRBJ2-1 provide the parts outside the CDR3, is DAGVTQSPTHLIKTRGQQVTLRCSPKSGHDTVSWYQQALGQGPQFIFQYYEEEERQRGNFPDRFSGHQFPNYSSELNVNALLLGDSALYLCASSLFRAYNEQFFGPGTRLTVL.

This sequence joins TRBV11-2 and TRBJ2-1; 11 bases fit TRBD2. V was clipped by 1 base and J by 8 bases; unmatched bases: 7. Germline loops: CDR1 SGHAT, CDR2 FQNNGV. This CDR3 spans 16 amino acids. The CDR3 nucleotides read TGTGCCAGCAGCTTAGTTAGCGGGGGGGCCCGGGATGAGCAGTTCTTC. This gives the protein CASSLVSGGARDEQFF.

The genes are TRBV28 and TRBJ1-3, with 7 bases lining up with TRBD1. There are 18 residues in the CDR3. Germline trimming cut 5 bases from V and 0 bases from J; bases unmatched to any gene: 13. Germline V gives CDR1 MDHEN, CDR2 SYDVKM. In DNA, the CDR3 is TGTGCCAGCAGTCCCCGTATAGGGGGCGACCCCTCTGGAAACACCATATATTTT. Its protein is CASSPRIGGDPSGNTIYF. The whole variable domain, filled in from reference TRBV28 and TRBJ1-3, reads DVKVTQSSRYLVKRTGEKVFLECVQDMDHENMFWYRQDPGLGLRLIYFSYDVKMKEKGDIPEGYSVSREKKERFSLILESASTNQTSMYLCASSPRIGGDPSGNTIYFGEGSWLTVV.

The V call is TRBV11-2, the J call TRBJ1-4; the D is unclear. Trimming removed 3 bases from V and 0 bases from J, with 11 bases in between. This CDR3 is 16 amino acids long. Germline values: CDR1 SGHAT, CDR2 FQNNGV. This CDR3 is CASSFGVRTTNEKLFF. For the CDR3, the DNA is TGTGCCAGCAGCTTCGGAGTCCGAACAACTAATGAAAAACTGTTTTTT.

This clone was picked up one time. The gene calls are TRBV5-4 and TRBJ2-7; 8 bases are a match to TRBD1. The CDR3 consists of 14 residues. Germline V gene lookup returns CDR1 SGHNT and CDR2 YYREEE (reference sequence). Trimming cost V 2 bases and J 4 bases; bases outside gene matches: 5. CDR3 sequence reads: CASSLQGEWYEQYF. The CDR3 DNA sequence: TGTGCCAGCAGCTTACAGGGGGAATGGTACGAGCAGTACTTC.

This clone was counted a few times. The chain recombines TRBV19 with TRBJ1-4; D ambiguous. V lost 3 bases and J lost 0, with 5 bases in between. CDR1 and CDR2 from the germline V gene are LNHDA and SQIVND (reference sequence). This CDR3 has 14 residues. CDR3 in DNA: TGTGCCAGTAGTATTTCAGCAACTAATGAAAAACTGTTTTTT. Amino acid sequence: CASSISATNEKLFF. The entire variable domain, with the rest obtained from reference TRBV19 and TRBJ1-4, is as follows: DGGITQSPKYLFRKEGQNVTLSCEQNLNHDAMYWYRQDPGQGLRLIYYSQIVNDFQKGDIAEGYSVSREKKESFPLTVTSAQKNPTAFYLCASSISATNEKLFFGSGTQLSVL.

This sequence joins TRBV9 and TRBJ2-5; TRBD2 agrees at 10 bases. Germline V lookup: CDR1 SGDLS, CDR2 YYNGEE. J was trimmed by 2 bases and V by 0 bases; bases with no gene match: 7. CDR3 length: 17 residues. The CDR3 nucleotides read TGTGCCAGCAGCGTAGCTAGTAGCGGGGGGTTACAAGAGACCCAGTACTTC. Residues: CASSVASSGGLQETQYF.

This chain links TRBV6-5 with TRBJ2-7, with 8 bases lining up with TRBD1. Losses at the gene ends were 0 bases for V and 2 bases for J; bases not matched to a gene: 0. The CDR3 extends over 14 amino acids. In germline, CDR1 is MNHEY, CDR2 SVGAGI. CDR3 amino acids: CASSYSTGAYEQYF. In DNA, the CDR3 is TGTGCCAGCAGTTACTCGACAGGGGCCTACGAGCAGTACTTC.

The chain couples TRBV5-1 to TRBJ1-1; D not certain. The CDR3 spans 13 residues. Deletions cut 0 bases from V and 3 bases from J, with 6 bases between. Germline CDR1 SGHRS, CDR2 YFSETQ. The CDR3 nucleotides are TGCGCCAGCAGCTTGGCGGAGTACACTGAAGCTTTCTTT. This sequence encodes CASSLAEYTEAFF.

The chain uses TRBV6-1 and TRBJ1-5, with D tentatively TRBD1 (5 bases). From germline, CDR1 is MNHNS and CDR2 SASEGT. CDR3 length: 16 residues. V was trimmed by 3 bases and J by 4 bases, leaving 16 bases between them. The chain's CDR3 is CASSDDSLKRNQPQHF. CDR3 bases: TGTGCCAGCAGTGACGACAGCCTCAAACGGAATCAGCCCCAGCATTTT.

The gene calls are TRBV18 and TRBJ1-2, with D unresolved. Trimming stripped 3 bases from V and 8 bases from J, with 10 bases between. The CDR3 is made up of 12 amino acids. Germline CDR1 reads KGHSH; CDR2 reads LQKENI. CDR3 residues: CASSPSRRGYTF. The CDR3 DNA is TGTGCCAGCTCACCGTCCAGGAGGGGCTACACCTTC.

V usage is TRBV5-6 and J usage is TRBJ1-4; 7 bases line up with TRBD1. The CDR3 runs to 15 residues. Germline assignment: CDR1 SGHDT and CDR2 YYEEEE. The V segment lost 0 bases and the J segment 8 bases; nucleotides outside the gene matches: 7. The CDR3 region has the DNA TGTGCCAGCAGCTTGGTGGGCGACAGGGACGAAAAACTGTTTTTT. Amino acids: CASSLVGDRDEKLFF.

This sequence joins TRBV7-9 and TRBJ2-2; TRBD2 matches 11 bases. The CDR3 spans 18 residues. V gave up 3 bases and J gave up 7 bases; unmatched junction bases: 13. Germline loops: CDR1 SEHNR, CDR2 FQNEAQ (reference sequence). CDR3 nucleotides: TGTGCCAGCAGCTTTCCTCACGTAGCGGGGGGGCCCGGCGGGGAGCTGTTTTTT. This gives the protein CASSFPHVAGGPGGELFF.

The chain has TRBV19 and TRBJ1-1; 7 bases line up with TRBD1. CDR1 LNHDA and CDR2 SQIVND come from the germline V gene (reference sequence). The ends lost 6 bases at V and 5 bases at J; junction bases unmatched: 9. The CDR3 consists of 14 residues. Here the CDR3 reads CASSVQGSVTEAFF. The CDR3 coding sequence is TGTGCCAGTAGCGTACAGGGGTCGGTGACTGAAGCTTTCTTT. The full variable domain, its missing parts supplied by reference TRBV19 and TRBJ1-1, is DGGITQSPKYLFRKEGQNVTLSCEQNLNHDAMYWYRQDPGQGLRLIYYSQIVNDFQKGDIAEGYSVSREKKESFPLTVTSAQKNPTAFYLCASSVQGSVTEAFFGQGTRLTVV.

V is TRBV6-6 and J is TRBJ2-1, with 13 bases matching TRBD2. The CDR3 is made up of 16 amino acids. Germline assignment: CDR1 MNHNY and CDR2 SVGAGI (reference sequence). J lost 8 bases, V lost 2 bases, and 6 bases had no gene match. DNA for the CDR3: TGTGCCAGCAGTTACAGACTAGCGGGGGGACTCGATGAGCAGTTCTTC. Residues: CASSYRLAGGLDEQFF.

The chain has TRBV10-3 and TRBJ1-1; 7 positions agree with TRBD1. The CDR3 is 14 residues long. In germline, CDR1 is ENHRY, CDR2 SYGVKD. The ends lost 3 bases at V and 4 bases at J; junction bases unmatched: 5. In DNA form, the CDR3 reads TGTGCCATCAGTGAATTTAAGGGGGCCACTGAAGCTTTCTTT. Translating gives CAISEFKGATEAFF.

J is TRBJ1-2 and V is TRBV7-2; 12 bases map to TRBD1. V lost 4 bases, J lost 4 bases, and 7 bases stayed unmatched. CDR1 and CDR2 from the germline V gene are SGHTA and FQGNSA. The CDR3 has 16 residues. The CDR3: CASSSERDRGLYGYTF. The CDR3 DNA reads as TGTGCCAGCAGCTCGGAACGGGACAGGGGGCTCTATGGCTACACCTTC. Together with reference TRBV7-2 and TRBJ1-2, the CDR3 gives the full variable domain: GAGVSQSPSNKVTEKGKDVELRCDPISGHTALYWYRQSLGQGLEFLIYFQGNSAPDKSGLPSDRFSAERTGGSVSTLTIQRTQQEDSAVYLCASSSERDRGLYGYTFGSGTRLTVV.

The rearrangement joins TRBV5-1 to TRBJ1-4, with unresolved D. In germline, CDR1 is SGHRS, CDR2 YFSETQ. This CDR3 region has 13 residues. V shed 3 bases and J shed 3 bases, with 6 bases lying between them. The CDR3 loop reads CASSWSANEKLFF. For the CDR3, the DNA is TGCGCCAGCAGCTGGAGCGCTAATGAAAAACTGTTTTTT.

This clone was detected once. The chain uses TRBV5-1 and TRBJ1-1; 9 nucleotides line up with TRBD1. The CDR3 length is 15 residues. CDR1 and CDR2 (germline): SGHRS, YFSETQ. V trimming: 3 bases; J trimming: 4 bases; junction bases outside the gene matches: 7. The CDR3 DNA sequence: TGCGCCAGCAGCTCCTCGGGACAGGGCTTCACTGAAGCTTTCTTT. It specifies CASSSSGQGFTEAFF.

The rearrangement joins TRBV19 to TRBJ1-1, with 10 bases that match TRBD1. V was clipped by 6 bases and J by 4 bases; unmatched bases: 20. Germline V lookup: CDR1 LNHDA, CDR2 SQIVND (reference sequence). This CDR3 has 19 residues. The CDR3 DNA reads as TGTGCCAGTAGCCGTCAACGGACAGGGGGGAGCTCTCAGGGCACTGAAGCTTTCTTT. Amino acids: CASSRQRTGGSSQGTEAFF. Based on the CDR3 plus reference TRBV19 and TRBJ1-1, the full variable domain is DGGITQSPKYLFRKEGQNVTLSCEQNLNHDAMYWYRQDPGQGLRLIYYSQIVNDFQKGDIAEGYSVSREKKESFPLTVTSAQKNPTAFYLCASSRQRTGGSSQGTEAFFGQGTRLTVV.

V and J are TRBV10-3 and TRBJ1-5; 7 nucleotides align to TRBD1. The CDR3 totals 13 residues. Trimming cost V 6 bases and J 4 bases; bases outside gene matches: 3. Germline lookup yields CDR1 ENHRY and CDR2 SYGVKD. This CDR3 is CAISLGQNQPQHF. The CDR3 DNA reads TGTGCCATCAGCCTGGGACAGAATCAGCCCCAGCATTTT.